A selection of T cell receptor beta chains follows, all from one sample in a study of blood T cell repertoires in COVID-19. Generated by immunoSEQ multiplex PCR, the TCRdb table keeps only in-frame clones and is missing some. The sample comprises roughly 98,000 clones, approximately 80% of which are singletons, and roughly a tenth rests with the top ten. The sample taken for sequencing was peripheral blood. These receptors were collected from an older man with active or convalescent COVID-19. Both conserved end residues are part of each CDR3. D genes are given only for firm matches. Expanded clones get a size class; other rows say once, few or many, or leave the size out.

v_call	d_call	clone_size	j_call	cdr3_aa	cdr3_nt
TRBV12-5	NA	once	TRBJ2-1	CASGFPQGGEQFF	TGTGCTAGTGGTTTCCCACAAGGGGGTGAGCAGTTCTTC
TRBV4-3	NA	once	TRBJ2-1	CASSQGDFYNEQFF	TGCGCCAGCAGCCAGGGGGACTTCTACAATGAGCAGTTCTTC
TRBV6-5	NA	NA	TRBJ2-2	CASLGVGELFF	TGTGCCAGCTTGGGAGTCGGGGAGCTGTTTTTT
TRBV5-1	TRBD1	NA	TRBJ1-1	CASSITDRLNTEAFF	TGCGCCAGCAGCATCACGGACAGGCTGAACACTGAAGCTTTCTTT
TRBV4-3	TRBD1	NA	TRBJ1-1	CASSRIPGQVNTEAFF	TGCGCCAGCAGCCGAATTCCGGGACAGGTGAACACTGAAGCTTTCTTT
TRBV5-1	TRBD1	NA	TRBJ2-7	CASSPTPDRTYEQYF	TGCGCCAGCAGCCCGACCCCGGACAGGACCTACGAGCAGTACTTC
TRBV11-2	NA	NA	TRBJ2-5	CASSLGGRETQYF	TGTGCCAGCAGCTTGGGGGGGCGGGAGACCCAGTACTTC
TRBV5-1	NA	NA	TRBJ2-5	CASSQGSQETQYF	TGCGCCAGCAGCCAGGGGAGCCAAGAGACCCAGTACTTC
TRBV13	NA	few	TRBJ2-1	CASSLGLAPDNEQFF	TGTGCCAGCAGCTTAGGCTTAGCGCCAGACAATGAGCAGTTCTTC
TRBV7-2	NA	NA	TRBJ1-2	CASRPTASYGYTF	TGTGCCAGCAGACCGACAGCTTCCTATGGCTACACCTTC
TRBV2	NA	NA	TRBJ1-5	CASRVQGSNQPQHF	TGTGCCAGCAGGGTACAGGGTAGCAATCAGCCCCAGCATTTT
TRBV19	TRBD2	NA	TRBJ2-2	CASSIGGAYTGELFF	TGTGCCAGTAGCATCGGGGGGGCGTACACCGGGGAGCTGTTTTTT
TRBV14	NA	NA	TRBJ1-2	CASSQVGRPAYGYTF	TGTGCCAGCAGCCAAGTGGGCAGGCCAGCTTATGGCTACACCTTC
TRBV4-1	NA	NA	TRBJ1-6	CASSQQDSVNSPLHF	TGCGCCAGCAGCCAACAGGACAGTGTTAATTCACCCCTCCACTTT
TRBV4-1	TRBD1	NA	TRBJ2-1	CASSQGTGVSYNEQFF	TGCGCCAGCAGCCAGGGGACAGGGGTATCCTACAATGAGCAGTTCTTC
TRBV3-1/TRBV3-2	TRBD1	once	TRBJ1-1	CASSHWTGSLNTEAFF	TGTGCCAGCAGCCACTGGACAGGGTCCCTGAACACTGAAGCTTTCTTT
TRBV18	NA	once	TRBJ1-2	CASSPEARGLYGYTF	TGTGCCAGCTCACCAGAGGCCCGCGGACTCTATGGCTACACCTTC
TRBV2	NA	NA	TRBJ1-1	CASSIDRVLNTEAFF	TGTGCCAGCAGTATCGACAGAGTATTGAACACTGAAGCTTTCTTT
TRBV19	NA	NA	TRBJ1-4	CASSPQKSEKLFF	TGTGCCAGTAGTCCCCAGAAATCGGAAAAACTGTTTTTT
TRBV5-1	NA	NA	TRBJ1-4	CASSLGSGATNEKLFF	TGCGCCAGCAGCTTGGGATCGGGGGCAACTAATGAAAAACTGTTTTTT
TRBV15	NA	NA	TRBJ1-5	CATSRDRGGGQPQHF	TGTGCCACCAGCAGAGATCGTGGGGGGGGTCAGCCCCAGCATTTT
TRBV4-2	NA	NA	TRBJ2-1	CASSQLDEQFF	TGTGCCAGCAGCCAACTTGATGAGCAGTTCTTC
TRBV30	NA	few	TRBJ1-2	CAWSPSDRNYGYTF	TGTGCCTGGAGTCCTTCCGACAGGAACTATGGCTACACCTTC
TRBV7-9	TRBD1	NA	TRBJ2-7	CASSLVGQDEQYF	TGTGCCAGCAGCTTGGTGGGACAGGACGAGCAGTACTTC
TRBV30	NA	NA	TRBJ1-6	CAWSYHGNSPLHF	TGTGCCTGGAGTTACCACGGGAATTCACCCCTCCACTTT
TRBV9	NA	NA	TRBJ1-3	CASSVASSFSGNTIYF	TGTGCCAGCAGCGTAGCTTCTTCCTTCTCTGGAAACACCATATATTTT
TRBV5-5	TRBD1	NA	TRBJ2-6	CASSLLDRPYSGANVPTF	TGTGCCAGCAGCCTCCTGGACAGGCCCTACTCTGGGGCCAACGTCCCGACTTTC
TRBV7-2	TRBD1	NA	TRBJ2-7	CASSPGGTGGGEQYF	TGTGCCAGCAGCCCCGGCGGGACAGGCGGCGGCGAGCAGTACTTC
TRBV18	NA	NA	TRBJ1-5	CASSPGRNQPQHF	TGTGCCAGCTCACCAGGCAGGAATCAGCCCCAGCATTTT
TRBV5-4	TRBD1	NA	TRBJ2-1	CASSSRTGVSYNEQFF	TGTGCCAGCAGCTCTAGGACAGGGGTATCCTACAATGAGCAGTTCTTC
TRBV19	NA	NA	TRBJ2-2	CASSMGGAGRLKTGELFF	TGTGCCAGTAGTATGGGTGGGGCAGGGAGGTTGAAAACCGGGGAGCTGTTTTTT
TRBV27	NA	NA	TRBJ1-2	CASSLSGTSNYGYTF	TGTGCCAGCAGTTTATCTGGGACTTCTAACTATGGCTACACCTTC
TRBV11-2	TRBD1	once	TRBJ2-7	CASSFGTGAYEQYF	TGTGCCAGCAGCTTCGGGACAGGCGCCTACGAGCAGTACTTC
TRBV19	TRBD1	few	TRBJ1-5	CASSMVGGYTWGQPQHF	TGTGCCAGTAGTATGGTAGGGGGCTACACGTGGGGTCAGCCCCAGCATTTT
TRBV21-1	NA	NA	TRBJ2-3	CASSKGQGESGTLTDTQYF	TGTGCCAGCAGCAAGGGACAGGGGGAATCCGGCACCCTCACAGATACGCAGTATTTT
TRBV5-4	NA	NA	TRBJ2-1	CASSYDTGSEQFF	TGTGCCAGCAGCTACGATACTGGTAGTGAGCAGTTCTTC
TRBV2	TRBD2	few	TRBJ2-1	CASSATSAAGGPPFF	TGTGCCAGCAGCGCTACGTCGGCAGCGGGGGGGCCCCCGTTCTTC
TRBV6-5	TRBD1	NA	TRBJ2-7	CASRKGAGPF	TGTGCCAGCAGAAAGGGGGCAGGACCTTTC
TRBV7-2	NA	NA	TRBJ2-7	CASSLDAYEQYF	TGTGCCAGCAGCTTAGACGCGTACGAGCAGTACTTC